These 30 T cell receptor beta chains were sequenced from one sample in a study of CD8 T cells in Susac syndrome. A quantity of about 0.5 to 1 ug RNA underwent reverse transcription using random hexamers. In TCRdb, the immunoSEQ multiplex PCR reads were re-called with MiXCR into one record per CDR3 protein. The table records approximately 190,000 distinct CDR3 sequences, over 85% of them present only once. The material sequenced was CD4+ T cells from PBMCs. Receptors were obtained from a human donor in good health.

This clonotype was seen once. The V and J genes are TRBV2 and TRBJ1-2; no clear D gene. CDR1 and CDR2 (germline): SNHLY, FYNNEI. V was trimmed by 5 bases and J by 6 bases, leaving 16 bases between them. The CDR3 covers 14 residues. The CDR3 loop reads CASSSERATDGYTF. The CDR3 DNA sequence: TGTGCCAGCAGTTCGGAGAGGGCCACGGATGGCTACACCTTC. The whole variable domain, filled in from reference TRBV2 and TRBJ1-2, reads EPEVTQTPSHQVTQMGQEVILRCVPISNHLYFYWYRQILGQKVEFLVSFYNNEISEKSEIFDDQFSVERPDGSNFTLKIRSTKLEDSAMYFCASSSERATDGYTFGSGTRLTVV.

This rearrangement joins TRBV6-2 or TRBV6-3 to TRBJ2-7; 9 positions match TRBD2. V was pared by 7 bases and J by 7 bases, with 8 bases of the junction left unmatched. The CDR3 loop spans 13 amino acids. The germline V gene has CDR1 MNHEY and CDR2 SVGEGT. The chain's CDR3 is CASKVAGAEEQYV. Written as DNA, the CDR3 is TGTGCCAGCAAAGTAGCGGGGGCGGAGGAGCAGTACGTC.

This rearrangement joins TRBV12-3 or TRBV12-4 to TRBJ2-3, with TRBD1 matching over 7 bases. This CDR3 has 13 amino acids. J lost 5 bases, V lost 5 bases, and 4 bases had no gene match. The CDR3 region has the DNA TGTGCCAGCAGTCTCAGACAGGGAGATACGCAGTATTTT. This codes for CASSLRQGDTQYF.

In its sample, this clonotype was seen a few times. V usage is TRBV7-8 and J usage is TRBJ2-7; D may be TRBD1 (5 bases). Germline V gives CDR1 SGHVS, CDR2 FQNEAQ. Trimming removed 2 bases at V and 2 bases at J, with 19 bases between. The CDR3 is 17 residues long. The CDR3 DNA follows: TGTGCCAGCAGCTTACTCCTGGGCAGGGCGACGCCCTACGAGCAGTACTTC. As protein: CASSLLLGRATPYEQYF.

V and J are TRBV27 and TRBJ1-1; TRBD1 matches 9 bases. V was pared by 5 bases and J by 2 bases, with 12 bases of the junction left unmatched. The CDR3 totals 17 residues. Per the germline V gene, CDR1 is MNHEY and CDR2 is SMNVEV (reference sequence). CDR3 loop: CASSIGQGWLGNTEAFF. The CDR3 DNA is TGTGCCAGCAGTATTGGACAGGGGTGGTTGGGAAACACTGAAGCTTTCTTT.

The V and J genes are TRBV3-1 and TRBJ2-6; D assignment may be TRBD1 or TRBD2 (5 bases each). The CDR3 extends over 16 amino acids. In germline, CDR1 is LGHDT, CDR2 YNNKEL (reference sequence). The ends were cut back, 4 bases at V and 0 bases at J, with 10 bases in the middle. CDR3 nucleotide sequence: TGTGCCAGCAGCCGAGGGGCTGCCTCTGGGGCCAACGTCCTGACTTTC. It is translated as CASSRGAASGANVLTF.

V and J are TRBV28 and TRBJ1-2, with D perhaps TRBD1 (5 bases). The CDR3 is 12 amino acids. V was pared by 7 bases and J by 8 bases, with 14 bases between. Germline assignment: CDR1 MDHEN and CDR2 SYDVKM. CDR3 DNA sequence: TGTGCCAGCAATGACAGATTTCAGGGCTACACCTTC. Its protein is CASNDRFQGYTF.

CDR3 sequence reads: CSARDGLATDTQYF. The DNA for the CDR3 is TGCAGTGCTAGAGACGGGCTAGCAACAGATACGCAGTATTTT. The chain has TRBV20-1 and TRBJ2-3; a possible D gene is TRBD2 (5 bases). CDR1 is DFQATT, CDR2 SNEGSKA, per germline (reference sequence). This CDR3 spans 14 amino acids. V lost 0 bases to trimming and J lost 3 bases, with 10 bases between them.

The V call is TRBV4-1, the J call TRBJ2-1; D assignment may be TRBD1 or TRBD2 (6 bases each). The CDR3 has 15 amino acids. Germline assignment: CDR1 MGHRA and CDR2 YSYEKL. V was trimmed by 2 bases and J by 2 bases, leaving 10 bases between them. The DNA of the CDR3 is TGCGCCAGCAGCCAATCCGGGGGCACCTACAATGAGCAGTTCTTC. It yields the protein CASSQSGGTYNEQFF.

The rearrangement uses TRBV29-1 and TRBJ1-2; tentatively, D is TRBD1 (5 bases). Germline assignment: CDR1 SQVTM and CDR2 ANQGSEA. Trimming stripped 4 bases from V and 4 bases from J, with 10 bases between. This CDR3 has 12 amino acids. The CDR3 DNA sequence: TGCAGCGTTGGACAGTCGGGCTATGGCTACACCTTC. It translates to CSVGQSGYGYTF.

The chain is built from TRBV30 and TRBJ2-5; the D gene is possibly TRBD1 (6 bases). V was cut by 5 bases and J by 2 bases, with 15 bases left in between. This CDR3 is built from 14 residues. Germline CDR1 GTSNPN, CDR2 SVGIG (reference sequence). CDR3 bases: TGTGCCTGGGCCCTTAACAGGGTTCAAGAGACCCAGTACTTC. Its protein is CAWALNRVQETQYF. The complete variable domain, with remaining parts taken from reference TRBV30 and TRBJ2-5, reads SQTIHQWPATLVQPVGSPLSLECTVEGTSNPNLYWYRQAAGRGLQLLFYSVGIGQISSEVPQNLSASRPQDRQFILSSKKLLLSDSGFYLCAWALNRVQETQYFGPGTRLLVL.

This rearrangement joins TRBV6-6 to TRBJ1-4; D is undetermined. Germline loops: CDR1 MNHNY, CDR2 SVGAGI (reference sequence). This CDR3 is 12 amino acids long. V lost 0 bases to trimming and J lost 14 bases, with 10 bases between them. This chain's CDR3 is CASSYSGVGLFF. CDR3 DNA: TGTGCCAGCAGTTACTCAGGCGTTGGGCTGTTTTTT.

This chain links TRBV29-1 with TRBJ1-6; D possibly corresponds to TRBD1 (6 bases). The CDR3 sequence is 13 residues long. Trimming cost V 6 bases and J 2 bases, with 8 bases left between them. Germline lookup yields CDR1 SQVTM and CDR2 ANQGSEA. The CDR3 DNA follows: TGCAGCGTGAGGACAGCCTATAATTCACCCCTCCACTTT. It specifies CSVRTAYNSPLHF. Using reference TRBV29-1 and TRBJ1-6 for the parts outside the CDR3, the full variable domain is SAVISQKPSRDICQRGTSLTIQCQVDSQVTMMFWYRQQPGQSLTLIATANQGSEATYESGFVIDKFPISRPNLTFSTLTVSNMSPEDSSIYLCSVRTAYNSPLHFGNGTRLTVT.

The chain combines TRBV29-1 with TRBJ1-1; perhaps TRBD1 as D (5 bases). Trimming took off 2 bases at V and 4 bases at J, with 11 bases between the two ends. This CDR3 has 13 amino acids. The V gene's germline CDR1 is SQVTM and CDR2 ANQGSEA. CDR3 residues: CSVEPPGSTEAFF. CDR3 sequence (DNA): TGCAGCGTTGAACCCCCAGGGTCCACTGAAGCTTTCTTT.

The CDR3: CASTGKAPTDTQYF. CDR3 bases: TGTGCCAGCACTGGGAAAGCGCCCACAGATACGCAGTATTTT. V usage is TRBV7-2 and J usage is TRBJ2-3; D is undetermined. This CDR3 comprises 14 residues. CDR1 is SGHTA and CDR2 is FQGNSA in the germline V gene. V shed 7 bases and J shed 2 bases, with 13 bases lying between them.

The chain combines TRBV2 with TRBJ2-1; no clear D gene. Germline CDR1 reads SNHLY; CDR2 reads FYNNEI. The V and J ends lost 1 base and 6 bases respectively, with 16 bases between them. This CDR3 region has 16 residues. The CDR3 loop reads CASSEGVLLTGNEQFF. In DNA, the CDR3 is TGTGCCAGCAGTGAAGGGGTTCTTCTAACGGGCAATGAGCAGTTCTTC.

The V and J genes are TRBV2 and TRBJ1-5; D is possibly TRBD1 (5 bases). The CDR3 loop spans 15 amino acids. Germline V gene lookup returns CDR1 SNHLY and CDR2 FYNNEI. V lost 7 bases and J 3 bases, leaving 16 bases between the germline ends. DNA for the CDR3: TGTGCCAGCAAGCCAGGGTGGGGAGACAATCAGCCCCAGCATTTT. As protein: CASKPGWGDNQPQHF.

This clonotype was observed a handful of times. The V and J genes are TRBV5-1 and TRBJ1-2, with 8 nucleotides matching TRBD1. The CDR3 is 13 amino acids. Germline V lookup: CDR1 SGHRS, CDR2 YFSETQ. V dropped 2 bases and J dropped 8; count of bases not matched to a gene: 5. The CDR3 nucleotides are TGCGCCAGCAGCTTACAGGGGGTTGAAGGCTACACCTTC. Translation gives CASSLQGVEGYTF.

V usage is TRBV29-1 and J usage is TRBJ1-3; D not certain. V lost 7 bases to trimming and J lost 2 bases, with 12 bases between them. The length of the CDR3 is 13 residues. Germline values: CDR1 SQVTM, CDR2 ANQGSEA. CDR3 loop: CSAGAVAGNTIYF. As DNA, the CDR3 is TGCAGCGCCGGTGCAGTTGCTGGAAACACCATATATTTT.

V gene TRBV20-1 combines with J gene TRBJ1-2; 8 positions match TRBD1. V gave up 6 bases and J gave up 8 bases; unmatched junction bases: 8. Germline CDR1 reads DFQATT; CDR2 reads SNEGSKA (reference sequence). This CDR3 comprises 12 residues. The CDR3 is CSARGQGRGYTF. The CDR3 DNA reads as TGCAGTGCCCGAGGACAGGGTCGCGGCTACACCTTC.

V gene TRBV5-1 combines with J gene TRBJ2-7, with 12 bases identical to TRBD1. The germline V gene has CDR1 SGHRS and CDR2 YFSETQ. The V segment lost 4 bases and the J segment 6 bases; nucleotides outside the gene matches: 8. The CDR3 consists of 15 residues. The CDR3 sequence is CASSRSGTGGTEQYF. In DNA form, the CDR3 reads TGCGCCAGCAGCAGATCCGGGACAGGGGGCACCGAGCAGTACTTC.

V usage is TRBV3-1 and J usage is TRBJ1-2; D possibly corresponds to TRBD1 (5 bases). Trimming shortened V by 7 bases and J by 4 bases, and 16 bases separated the two germline ends. The germline V gene has CDR1 LGHDT and CDR2 YNNKEL (reference sequence). The CDR3 is 14 amino acids. CDR3 nucleotides: TGTGCCAGCAAGGGGCCGCCTGGGGCCTATGGCTACACCTTC. Its protein is CASKGPPGAYGYTF.

This clonotype has only one observation. The chain combines TRBV29-1 with TRBJ2-3; D is possibly TRBD1 or TRBD2 (5 bases each). Germline-derived CDR1 and CDR2 are SQVTM and ANQGSEA. Trimming took 7 bases from V and 1 from J, leaving 12 bases between them. This CDR3 is 13 amino acids long. CDR3 region: CSALRGGTDTQYF. The CDR3 DNA is TGCAGCGCCCTGAGAGGGGGCACAGATACGCAGTATTTT.

This sequence joins TRBV25-1 and TRBJ1-2; 7 bases are a match to TRBD1. The ends lost 3 bases at V and 7 bases at J; junction bases unmatched: 8. The CDR3 totals 14 residues. CDR1 and CDR2 from the germline V gene are MGHDK and SYGVNS. The CDR3 spells CASSDAQGLGGYTF. Here the CDR3 DNA reads TGTGCCAGCAGTGACGCACAGGGGTTGGGTGGCTACACCTTC.

This clonotype was seen a single time. The chain combines TRBV6-5 with TRBJ1-2, with D unresolved. The germline V gene has CDR1 MNHEY and CDR2 SVGAGI. Trimming took off 6 bases at V and 5 bases at J, with 13 bases between the two ends. The CDR3 has 13 residues. CDR3 sequence: CASRLGRTYGYTF. Written as DNA, the CDR3 is TGTGCCAGCAGGTTAGGACGGACGTATGGCTACACCTTC.

The gene calls are TRBV27 and TRBJ2-7; the match to TRBD1 covers 9 bases. The CDR3 covers 15 residues. CDR1 and CDR2 (germline): MNHEY, SMNVEV (reference sequence). V was clipped by 4 bases and J by 3 bases; unmatched bases: 7. This CDR3 is CASSWLPGQGYEQYF. The CDR3 bases are TGTGCCAGCAGTTGGCTCCCGGGACAGGGCTACGAGCAGTACTTC.

This clonotype appeared a single time. V and J are TRBV7-9 and TRBJ2-5, with 10 bases that match TRBD1. The CDR3 totals 14 residues. Germline CDR1 reads SEHNR; CDR2 reads FQNEAQ (reference sequence). V dropped 7 bases and J dropped 5; count of bases not matched to a gene: 7. CDR3 loop: CASNQDRGMETQYF. The CDR3 DNA sequence: TGTGCCAGCAATCAGGACAGGGGGATGGAGACCCAGTACTTC.

The V call is TRBV25-1, the J call TRBJ1-1; unclear D gene. The CDR3 covers 14 residues. CDR1 MGHDK and CDR2 SYGVNS come from the germline V gene. The ends were cut back, 4 bases at V and 2 bases at J, with 11 bases in the middle. CDR3 DNA sequence: TGTGCCAGCAGTGGGGGAGTGGGAAACACTGAAGCTTTCTTT. Its protein product is CASSGGVGNTEAFF.

The V call is TRBV7-9, the J call TRBJ2-3, with D possibly being TRBD1 or TRBD2 (5 bases each). V was pared by 5 bases and J by 6 bases, with 15 bases between. Germline loops: CDR1 SEHNR, CDR2 FQNEAQ (reference sequence). The length of the CDR3 is 14 residues. CDR3 protein: CASSAERGPDTQYF. As DNA, the CDR3 is TGTGCCAGCAGCGCAGAAAGGGGACCCGATACGCAGTATTTT.

The rearrangement joins TRBV7-8 to TRBJ2-5; tentatively, D is TRBD1 (7 bases). Germline loops: CDR1 SGHVS, CDR2 FQNEAQ. V gave up 5 bases and J gave up 5 bases, with 21 bases separating them. The CDR3 has 16 amino acids. The CDR3 sequence is CASSRPMQGGAETQYF. The CDR3 nucleotides read TGTGCCAGCAGCCGACCTATGCAGGGGGGTGCCGAGACCCAGTACTTC.